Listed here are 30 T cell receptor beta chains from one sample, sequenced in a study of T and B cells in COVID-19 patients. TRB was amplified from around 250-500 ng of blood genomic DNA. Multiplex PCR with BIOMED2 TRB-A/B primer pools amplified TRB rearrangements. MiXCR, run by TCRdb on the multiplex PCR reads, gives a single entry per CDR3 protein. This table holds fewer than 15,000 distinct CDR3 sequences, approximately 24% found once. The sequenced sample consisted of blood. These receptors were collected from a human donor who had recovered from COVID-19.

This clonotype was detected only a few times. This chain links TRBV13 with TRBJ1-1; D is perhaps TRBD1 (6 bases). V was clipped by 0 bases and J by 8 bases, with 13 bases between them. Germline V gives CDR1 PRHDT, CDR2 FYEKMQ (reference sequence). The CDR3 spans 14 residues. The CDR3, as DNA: TGTGCCAGCAGCTTAGGGGGGGCGTCGAGAGAAGCTTTCTTT. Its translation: CASSLGGASREAFF.

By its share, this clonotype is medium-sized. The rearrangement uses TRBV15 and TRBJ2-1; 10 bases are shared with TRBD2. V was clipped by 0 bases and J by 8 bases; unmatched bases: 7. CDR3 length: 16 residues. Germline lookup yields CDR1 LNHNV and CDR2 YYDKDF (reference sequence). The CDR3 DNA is TGTGCCACCAGCAGAGATATTAGCGGGAGGTGGGATGAGCAGTTCTTC. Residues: CATSRDISGRWDEQFF.

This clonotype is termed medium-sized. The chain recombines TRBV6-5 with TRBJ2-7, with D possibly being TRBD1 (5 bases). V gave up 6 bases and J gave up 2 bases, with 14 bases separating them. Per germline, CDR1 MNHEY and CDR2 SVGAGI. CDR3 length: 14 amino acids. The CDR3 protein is CASSQTVSPYEQYF. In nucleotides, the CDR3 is TGTGCCAGCAGCCAGACAGTTTCGCCCTACGAGCAGTACTTC.

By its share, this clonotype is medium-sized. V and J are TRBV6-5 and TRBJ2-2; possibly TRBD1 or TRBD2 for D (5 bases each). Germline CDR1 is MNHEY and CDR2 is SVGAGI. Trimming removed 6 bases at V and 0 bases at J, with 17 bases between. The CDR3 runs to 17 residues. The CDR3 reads CASSHTAGTANTGELFF. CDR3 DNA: TGTGCCAGCAGCCATACTGCTGGGACCGCGAACACCGGGGAGCTGTTTTTT.

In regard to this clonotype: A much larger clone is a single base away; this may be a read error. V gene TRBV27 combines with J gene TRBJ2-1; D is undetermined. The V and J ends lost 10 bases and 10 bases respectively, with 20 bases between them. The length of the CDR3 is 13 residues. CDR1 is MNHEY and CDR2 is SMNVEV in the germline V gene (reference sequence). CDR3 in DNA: TGTGCCACTTGGGGAATTAGCTCCTACGAGCAGTTCTTC. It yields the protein CATWGISSYEQFF.

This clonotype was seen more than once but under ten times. CDR3: CASSQREVGADTQYF. The CDR3 DNA sequence: TGCGCCAGCAGCCAGCGAGAAGTCGGGGCGGATACGCAGTATTTT. The chain is built from TRBV5-1 and TRBJ2-3, with D perhaps given as TRBD1 or TRBD2 (5 bases each). V lost 4 bases, J lost 6 bases, and 18 bases lay in between. The CDR3 extends over 15 amino acids. Per the germline V gene, CDR1 is SGHRS and CDR2 is YFSETQ.

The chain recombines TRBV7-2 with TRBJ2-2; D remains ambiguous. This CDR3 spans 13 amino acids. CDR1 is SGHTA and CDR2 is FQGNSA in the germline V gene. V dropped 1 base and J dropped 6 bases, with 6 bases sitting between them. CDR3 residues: CASSLVRAGELFF. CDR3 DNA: TGTGCCAGCAGCTTAGTTCGAGCCGGGGAGCTGTTTTTT.

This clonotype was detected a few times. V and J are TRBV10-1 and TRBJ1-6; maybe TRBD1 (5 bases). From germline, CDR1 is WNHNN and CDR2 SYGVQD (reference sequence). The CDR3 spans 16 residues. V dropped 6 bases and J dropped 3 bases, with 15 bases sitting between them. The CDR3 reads CASRNQGFLYNSPLHF. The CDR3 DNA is TGCGCCAGCAGAAATCAGGGATTCCTCTATAATTCACCCCTCCACTTT.

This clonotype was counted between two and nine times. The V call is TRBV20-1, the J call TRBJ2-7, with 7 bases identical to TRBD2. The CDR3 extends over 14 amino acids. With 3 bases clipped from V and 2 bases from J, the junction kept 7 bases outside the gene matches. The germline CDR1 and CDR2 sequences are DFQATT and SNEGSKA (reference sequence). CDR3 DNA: TGCAGTGCTAGCTTGCAGCGGGAACCCTACGAGCAGTACTTC. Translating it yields CSASLQREPYEQYF.

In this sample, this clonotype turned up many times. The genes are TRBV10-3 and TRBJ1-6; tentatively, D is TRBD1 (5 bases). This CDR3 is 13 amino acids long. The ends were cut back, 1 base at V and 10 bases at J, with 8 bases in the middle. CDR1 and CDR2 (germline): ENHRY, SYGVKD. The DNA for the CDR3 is TGTGCCATCAGTGAGTTCGGGGCGTCACCCCTCCACTTT. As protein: CAISEFGASPLHF.

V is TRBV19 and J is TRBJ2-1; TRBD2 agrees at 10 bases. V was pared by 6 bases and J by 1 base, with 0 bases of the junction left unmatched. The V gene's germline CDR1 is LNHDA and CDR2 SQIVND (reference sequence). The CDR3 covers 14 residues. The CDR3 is CASRTSGSYNEQFF. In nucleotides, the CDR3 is TGTGCCAGTAGGACTAGCGGGTCCTACAATGAGCAGTTCTTC.

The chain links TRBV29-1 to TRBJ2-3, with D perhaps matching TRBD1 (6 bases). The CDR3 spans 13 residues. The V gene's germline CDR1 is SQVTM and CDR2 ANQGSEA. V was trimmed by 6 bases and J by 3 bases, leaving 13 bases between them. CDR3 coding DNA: TGCAGCGTCGACAGGTCCGGGACAGATACGCAGTATTTT. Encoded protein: CSVDRSGTDTQYF.

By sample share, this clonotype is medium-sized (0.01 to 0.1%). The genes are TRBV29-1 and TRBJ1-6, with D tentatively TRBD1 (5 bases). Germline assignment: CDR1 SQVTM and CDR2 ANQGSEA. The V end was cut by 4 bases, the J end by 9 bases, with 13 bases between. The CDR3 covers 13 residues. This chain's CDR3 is CSVGDREGSPLHF. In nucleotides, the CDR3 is TGCAGCGTTGGAGACAGAGAAGGTTCACCCCTCCACTTT.

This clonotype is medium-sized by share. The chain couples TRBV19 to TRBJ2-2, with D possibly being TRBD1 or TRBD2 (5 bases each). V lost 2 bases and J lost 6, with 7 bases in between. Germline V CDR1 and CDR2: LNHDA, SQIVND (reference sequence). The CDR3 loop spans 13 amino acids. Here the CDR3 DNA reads TGTGCCAGTAGTATATTGGGGGCCGGGGAGCTGTTTTTT. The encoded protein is CASSILGAGELFF.

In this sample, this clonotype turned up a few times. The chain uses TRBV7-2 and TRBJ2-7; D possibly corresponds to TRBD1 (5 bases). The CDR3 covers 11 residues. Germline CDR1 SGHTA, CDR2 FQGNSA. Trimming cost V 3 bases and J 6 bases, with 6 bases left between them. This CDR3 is CASSFTGEQYF. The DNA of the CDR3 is TGTGCCAGCAGCTTTACAGGCGAGCAGTACTTC.

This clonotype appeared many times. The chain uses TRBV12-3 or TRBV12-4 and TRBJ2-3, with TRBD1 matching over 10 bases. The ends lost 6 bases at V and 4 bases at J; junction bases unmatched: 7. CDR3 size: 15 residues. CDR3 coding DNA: TGTGCCAGCAGGGAGTCCGGGACAGGGGCAGATACGCAGTATTTT. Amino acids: CASRESGTGADTQYF.

The CDR3 spells CASSLGTSGSGANVLTF. In DNA form, the CDR3 reads TGTGCCAGCAGTTTAGGAACTAGCGGCTCTGGGGCCAACGTCCTGACTTTC. The J gene is TRBJ2-6, the V gene TRBV27; TRBD2 matches at 8 bases. After removal of 2 bases from V and 0 bases from J, the junction contained 3 bases not matched to a gene. From germline, CDR1 is MNHEY and CDR2 SMNVEV (reference sequence). This CDR3 has 17 residues. The full variable domain, its missing parts supplied by reference TRBV27 and TRBJ2-6, is EAQVTQNPRYLITVTGKKLTVTCSQNMNHEYMSWYRQDPGLGLRQIYYSMNVEVTDKGDVPEGYKVSRKEKRNFPLILESPSPNQTSLYFCASSLGTSGSGANVLTFGAGSRLTVL.

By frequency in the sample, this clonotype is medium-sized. The CDR3 here is CASSSRDRAADTQYF. CDR3 nucleotides: TGTGCCAGCAGCTCCCGGGACAGGGCCGCAGATACGCAGTATTTT. V and J are TRBV13 and TRBJ2-3; TRBD1 matches 9 bases. V lost 4 bases, J lost 4 bases, and 6 bases stayed unmatched. From germline, CDR1 is PRHDT and CDR2 FYEKMQ (reference sequence). The CDR3 is 15 amino acids.

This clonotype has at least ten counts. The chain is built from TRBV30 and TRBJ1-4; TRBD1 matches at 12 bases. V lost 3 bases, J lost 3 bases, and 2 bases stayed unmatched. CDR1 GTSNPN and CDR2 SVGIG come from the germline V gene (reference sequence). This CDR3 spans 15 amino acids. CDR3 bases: TGTGCCTGGAGGGGACAGGGGGCTTCTAATGAAAAACTGTTTTTT. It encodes CAWRGQGASNEKLFF.

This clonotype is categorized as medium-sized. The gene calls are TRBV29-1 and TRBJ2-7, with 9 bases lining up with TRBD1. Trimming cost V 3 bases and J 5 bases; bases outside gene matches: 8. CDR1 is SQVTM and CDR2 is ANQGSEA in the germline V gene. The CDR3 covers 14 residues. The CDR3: CSVEGDRAGHEQYF. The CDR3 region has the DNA TGCAGCGTTGAGGGGGACAGGGCGGGGCACGAGCAGTACTTC.

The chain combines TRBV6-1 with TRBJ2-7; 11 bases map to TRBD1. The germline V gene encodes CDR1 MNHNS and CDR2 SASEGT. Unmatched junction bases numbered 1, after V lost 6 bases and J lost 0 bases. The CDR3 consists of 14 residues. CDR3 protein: CASRGQGASYEQYF. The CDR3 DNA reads TGTGCCAGCAGAGGACAGGGGGCCTCCTACGAGCAGTACTTC.

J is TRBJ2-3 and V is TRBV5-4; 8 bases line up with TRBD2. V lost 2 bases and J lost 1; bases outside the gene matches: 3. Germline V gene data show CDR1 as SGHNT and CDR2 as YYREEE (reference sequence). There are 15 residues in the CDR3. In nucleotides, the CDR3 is TGTGCCAGCAGCTTCTCGGGAGGGGGCACAGATACGCAGTATTTT. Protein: CASSFSGGGTDTQYF.

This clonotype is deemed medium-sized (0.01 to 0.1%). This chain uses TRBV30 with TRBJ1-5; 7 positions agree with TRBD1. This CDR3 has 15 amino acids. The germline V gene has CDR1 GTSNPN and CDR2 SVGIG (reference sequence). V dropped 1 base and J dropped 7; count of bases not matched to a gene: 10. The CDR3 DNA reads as TGTGCCTGGAGTGAGCAACAGGGGAAAGTGCAGCCCCAGCATTTT. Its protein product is CAWSEQQGKVQPQHF.

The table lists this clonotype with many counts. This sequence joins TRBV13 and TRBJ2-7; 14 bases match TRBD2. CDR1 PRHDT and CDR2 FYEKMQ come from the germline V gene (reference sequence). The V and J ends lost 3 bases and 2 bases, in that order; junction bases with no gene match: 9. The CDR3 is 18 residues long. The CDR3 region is CASSLSGLAGGTPYEQYF. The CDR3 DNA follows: TGTGCCAGCAGCTTGAGCGGACTAGCGGGGGGAACCCCCTACGAGCAGTACTTC.

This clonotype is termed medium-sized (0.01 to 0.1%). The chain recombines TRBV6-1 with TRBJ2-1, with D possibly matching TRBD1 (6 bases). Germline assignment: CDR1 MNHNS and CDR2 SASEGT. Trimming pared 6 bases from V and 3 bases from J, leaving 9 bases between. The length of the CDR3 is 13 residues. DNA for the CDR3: TGTGCCAGCAGAAGGACAGACTACAATGAGCAGTTCTTC. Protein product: CASRRTDYNEQFF.

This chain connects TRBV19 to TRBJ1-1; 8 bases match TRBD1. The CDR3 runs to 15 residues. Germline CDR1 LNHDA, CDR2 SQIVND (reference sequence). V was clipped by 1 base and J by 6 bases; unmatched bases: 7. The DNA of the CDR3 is TGTGCCAGTAGTATAGTGGGGACAGGATGGTCTGAAGCTTTCTTT. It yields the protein CASSIVGTGWSEAFF. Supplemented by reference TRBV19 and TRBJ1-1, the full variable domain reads DGGITQSPKYLFRKEGQNVTLSCEQNLNHDAMYWYRQDPGQGLRLIYYSQIVNDFQKGDIAEGYSVSREKKESFPLTVTSAQKNPTAFYLCASSIVGTGWSEAFFGQGTRLTVV.

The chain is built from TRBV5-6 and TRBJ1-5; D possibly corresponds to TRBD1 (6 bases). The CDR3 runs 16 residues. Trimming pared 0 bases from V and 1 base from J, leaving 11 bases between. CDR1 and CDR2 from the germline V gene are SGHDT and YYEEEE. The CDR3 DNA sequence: TGTGCCAGCAGCTTGGGGGGGGGCAGAAGCAATCAGCCCCAGCATTTT. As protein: CASSLGGGRSNQPQHF. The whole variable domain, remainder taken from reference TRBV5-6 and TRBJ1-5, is DAGVTQSPTHLIKTRGQQVTLRCSPKSGHDTVSWYQQALGQGPQFIFQYYEEEERQRGNFPDRFSGHQFPNYSSELNVNALLLGDSALYLCASSLGGGRSNQPQHFGDGTRLSIL.

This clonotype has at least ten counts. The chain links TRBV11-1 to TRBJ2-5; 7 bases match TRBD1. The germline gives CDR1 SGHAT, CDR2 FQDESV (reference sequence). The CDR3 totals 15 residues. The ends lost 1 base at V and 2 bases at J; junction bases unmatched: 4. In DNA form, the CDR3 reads TGTGCCAGCAGCTTAGGGGGGACAGCGCAAGAGACCCAGTACTTC. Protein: CASSLGGTAQETQYF.

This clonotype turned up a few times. CDR3 region: CSARDGTGPETQYF. The CDR3 DNA reads as TGCAGTGCTAGAGATGGGACAGGGCCAGAGACCCAGTACTTC. The J gene is TRBJ2-5, the V gene TRBV20-1, with 9 nucleotides matching TRBD1. CDR3 length equals 14 residues. V was clipped by 0 bases and J by 4 bases; unmatched bases: 3. The germline V gene has CDR1 DFQATT and CDR2 SNEGSKA (reference sequence).

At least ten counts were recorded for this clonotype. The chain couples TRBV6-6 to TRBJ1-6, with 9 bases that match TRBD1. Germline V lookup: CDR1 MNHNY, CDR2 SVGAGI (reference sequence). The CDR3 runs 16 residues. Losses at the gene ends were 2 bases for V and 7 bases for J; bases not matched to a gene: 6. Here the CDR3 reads CASSYTGTGINSPLHF. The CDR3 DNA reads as TGTGCCAGCAGTTACACCGGGACAGGGATAAATTCACCCCTCCACTTT.